This T cell receptor beta chain originates from a study of T cell responses to AZD1222 COVID-19 vaccine. Study-wide results and caveats: Donors, mostly white British, included more females; clonal diversity was possibly underestimated. All repertoire sampling was performed exclusively after the peak T cell response. Spike-wide vaccine-associated CD4 TCRs dominated at 160-218 and 743-854.

TCRdb's copy holds only in-frame clones and misses some; the assay was immunoSEQ multiplex PCR. The data show about 120,000 clones, approximately 90% seen once. This CDR3 spans 15 amino acids. Trimming stripped 2 bases from V and 0 bases from J, with 8 bases between. Looked up from germline, CDR1 is SNHLY and CDR2 is FYNNEI. This clone came up a few times. Antigen unknown. V usage is TRBV2 and J usage is TRBJ2-1; D unclear. The sample in question was peripheral blood, obtained 28 days after the second AZD1222 dose. The TCR originated in an adult who received the AZD1222 COVID-19 vaccine. The CDR3 region is CASSEQLSSYNEQFF. The CDR3 DNA reads TGTGCCAGCAGTGAACAACTCAGCTCCTACAATGAGCAGTTCTTC. Filled out from reference TRBV2 and TRBJ2-1, the complete variable domain reads EPEVTQTPSHQVTQMGQEVILRCVPISNHLYFYWYRQILGQKVEFLVSFYNNEISEKSEIFDDQFSVERPDGSNFTLKIRSTKLEDSAMYFCASSEQLSSYNEQFFGPGTRLTVL.